This entry concerns a single TCR beta chain. This clone was counted between two and nine times. Its antigen has not been determined. No base-level quality is on record; no much larger clone is a single base apart. The method behind the library was the immunoSEQ multiplex PCR assay. What TCRdb holds here is the immuneACCESS table cut down to in-frame rearrangements. Part of the clones is not present; checked against another copy, under half of the missing clones reflect an unresolved V gene, and the others are unexplained. The sample table records about 60,000 clones; about 89% of these occur just once. The ten biggest clones cover approximately 0.69% of the sample. The data derive from a study of T cell changes during pregnancy in multiple sclerosis (dated by TCRdb to the late 2010s). Regarding the research as a whole: The study examined how the T cell repertoire changed over the course of pregnancy in women with multiple sclerosis.

Trimming removed 5 bases from V and 1 base from J; the gene matches leave 5 bases unexplained. Measured from the cysteine to the phenylalanine, the CDR3 is 15 residues long. Just CDR3 DNA is preserved here, 45 bases in frame from base 1. The germline V gene (reference sequence) sets CDR1 to SEHNR and CDR2 to FQNEAQ. The chain joins TRBV7-9 to TRBJ2-4, and TRBD2 aligns with 7 junction nucleotides. Source: CD4+ T cells from peripheral blood mononuclear cells, taken in the first trimester of pregnancy. This clonotype was obtained from a female donor with multiple sclerosis, enrolled in a pregnancy study. The DNA sequence is as follows: TGTGCCAGCAGCACAAGCGGGGTTGCCAAAAACATTCAGTACTTC. It specifies CASSTSGVAKNIQYF.